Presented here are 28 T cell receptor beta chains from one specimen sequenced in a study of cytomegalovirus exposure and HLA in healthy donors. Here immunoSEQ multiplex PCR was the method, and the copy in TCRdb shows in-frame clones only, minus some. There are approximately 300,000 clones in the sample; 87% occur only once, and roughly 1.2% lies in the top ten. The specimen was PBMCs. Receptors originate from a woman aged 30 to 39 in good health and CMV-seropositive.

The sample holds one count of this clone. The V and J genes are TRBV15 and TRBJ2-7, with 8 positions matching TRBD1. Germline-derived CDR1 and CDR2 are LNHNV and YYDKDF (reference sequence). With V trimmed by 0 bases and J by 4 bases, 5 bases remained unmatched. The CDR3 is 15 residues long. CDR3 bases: TGTGCCACCAGCAGAGAGGCCAGGGGGCCATACGAGCAGTACTTC. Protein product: CATSREARGPYEQYF.

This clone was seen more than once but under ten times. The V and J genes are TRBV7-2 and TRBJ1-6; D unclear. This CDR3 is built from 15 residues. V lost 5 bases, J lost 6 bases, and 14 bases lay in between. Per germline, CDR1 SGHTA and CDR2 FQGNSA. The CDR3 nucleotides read TGTGCCAGCAGCCGCGTGGGCGGGGTTAATTCACCCCTCCACTTT. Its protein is CASSRVGGVNSPLHF.

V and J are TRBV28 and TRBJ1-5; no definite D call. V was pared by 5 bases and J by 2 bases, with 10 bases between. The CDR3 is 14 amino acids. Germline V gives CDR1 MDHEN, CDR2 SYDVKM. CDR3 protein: CASSKRVGNQPQHF. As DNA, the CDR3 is TGTGCCAGCAGTAAAAGGGTGGGCAATCAGCCCCAGCATTTT.

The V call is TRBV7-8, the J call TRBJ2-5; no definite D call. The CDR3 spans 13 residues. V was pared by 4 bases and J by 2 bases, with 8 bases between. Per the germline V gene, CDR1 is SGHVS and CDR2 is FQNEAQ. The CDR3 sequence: CASSWVQQETQYF. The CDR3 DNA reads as TGTGCCAGCAGCTGGGTCCAGCAAGAGACCCAGTACTTC. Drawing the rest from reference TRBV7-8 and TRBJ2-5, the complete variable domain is GAGVSQSPRYKVAKRGQDVALRCDPISGHVSLFWYQQALGQGPEFLTYFQNEAQLDKSGLPSDRFFAERPEGSVSTLKIQRTQQEDSAVYLCASSWVQQETQYFGPGTRLLVL.

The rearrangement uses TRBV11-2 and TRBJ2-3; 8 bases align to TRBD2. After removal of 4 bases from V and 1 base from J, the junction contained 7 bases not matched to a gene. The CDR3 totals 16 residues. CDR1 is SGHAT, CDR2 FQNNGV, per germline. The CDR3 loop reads CASSSRTSTRTDTQYF. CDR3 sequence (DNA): TGTGCCAGCAGCTCCAGGACTAGCACCCGCACAGATACGCAGTATTTT.

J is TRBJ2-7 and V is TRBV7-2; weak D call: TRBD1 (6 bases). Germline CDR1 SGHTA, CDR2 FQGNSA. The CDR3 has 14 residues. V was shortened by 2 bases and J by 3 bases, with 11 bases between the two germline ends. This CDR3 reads CASSLQIQGYEQYF. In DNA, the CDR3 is TGTGCCAGCAGCTTACAAATACAGGGCTACGAGCAGTACTTC.

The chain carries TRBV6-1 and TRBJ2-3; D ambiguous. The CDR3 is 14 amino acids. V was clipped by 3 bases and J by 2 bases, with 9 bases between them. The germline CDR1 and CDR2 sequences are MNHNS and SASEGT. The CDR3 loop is CASSDRRDTDTQYF. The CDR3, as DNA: TGTGCCAGCAGTGATCGGAGAGACACAGATACGCAGTATTTT.

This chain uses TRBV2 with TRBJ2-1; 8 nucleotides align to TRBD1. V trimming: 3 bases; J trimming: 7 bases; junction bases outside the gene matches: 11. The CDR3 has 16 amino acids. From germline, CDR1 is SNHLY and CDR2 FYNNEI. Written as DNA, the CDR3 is TGTGCCAGCAGTGAGTTGACGACAGGGGCAGGTAATGAGCAGTTCTTC. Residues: CASSELTTGAGNEQFF. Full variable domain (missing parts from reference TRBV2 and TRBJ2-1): EPEVTQTPSHQVTQMGQEVILRCVPISNHLYFYWYRQILGQKVEFLVSFYNNEISEKSEIFDDQFSVERPDGSNFTLKIRSTKLEDSAMYFCASSELTTGAGNEQFFGPGTRLTVL.

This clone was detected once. The CDR3 is CAISGTGTNQPQHF. The CDR3, as DNA: TGTGCCATCAGTGGCACAGGGACCAATCAGCCCCAGCATTTT. The chain couples TRBV10-3 to TRBJ1-5; weak D call: TRBD1 (6 bases). Germline V gives CDR1 ENHRY, CDR2 SYGVKD. The CDR3 totals 14 residues. Trimming cost V 4 bases and J 3 bases, with 10 bases left between them.

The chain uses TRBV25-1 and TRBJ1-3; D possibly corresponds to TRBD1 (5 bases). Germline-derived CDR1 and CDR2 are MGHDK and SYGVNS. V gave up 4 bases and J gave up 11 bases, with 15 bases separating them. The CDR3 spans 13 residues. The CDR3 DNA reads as TGTGCCAGCAGTGGGTACCCGGAAGGGGCCATATATTTT. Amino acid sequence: CASSGYPEGAIYF.

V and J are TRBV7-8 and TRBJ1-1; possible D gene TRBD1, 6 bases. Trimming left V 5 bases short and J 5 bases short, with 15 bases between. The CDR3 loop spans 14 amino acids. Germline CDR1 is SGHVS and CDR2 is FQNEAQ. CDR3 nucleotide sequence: TGTGCCAGCAGCACCCAGACAGGTCGGACTGAAGCTTTCTTT. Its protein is CASSTQTGRTEAFF.

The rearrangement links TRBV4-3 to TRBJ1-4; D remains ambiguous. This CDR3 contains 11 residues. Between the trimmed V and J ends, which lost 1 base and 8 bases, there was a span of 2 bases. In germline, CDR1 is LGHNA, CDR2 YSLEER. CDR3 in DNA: TGCGCCAGCAGCCAAGGGGAAAAACTGTTTTTT. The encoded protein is CASSQGEKLFF.

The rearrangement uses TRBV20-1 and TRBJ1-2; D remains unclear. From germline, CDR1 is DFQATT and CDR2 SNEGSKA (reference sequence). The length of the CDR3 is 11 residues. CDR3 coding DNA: TGCAGGCCCCCCGTTAACTATGGCTACACCTTC. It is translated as CRPPVNYGYTF.

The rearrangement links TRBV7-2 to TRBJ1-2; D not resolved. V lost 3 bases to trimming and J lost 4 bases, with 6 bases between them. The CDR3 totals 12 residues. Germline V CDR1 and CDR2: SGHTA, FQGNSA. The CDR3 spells CASSLRIYGYTF. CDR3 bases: TGTGCCAGCAGCTTGCGTATCTATGGCTACACCTTC.

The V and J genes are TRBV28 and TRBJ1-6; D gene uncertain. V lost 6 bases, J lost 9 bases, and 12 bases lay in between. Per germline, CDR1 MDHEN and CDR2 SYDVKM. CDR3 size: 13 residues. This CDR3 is CASSLLNGSPLHF. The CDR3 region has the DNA TGTGCCAGCAGCCTTCTTAATGGTTCACCCCTCCACTTT.

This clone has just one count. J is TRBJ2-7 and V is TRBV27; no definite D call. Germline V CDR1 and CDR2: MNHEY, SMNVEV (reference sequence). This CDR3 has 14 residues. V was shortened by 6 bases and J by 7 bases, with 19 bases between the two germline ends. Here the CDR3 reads CASRPSVWSWEQYF. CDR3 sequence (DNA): TGTGCCAGCAGGCCCTCAGTATGGTCTTGGGAGCAGTACTTC.

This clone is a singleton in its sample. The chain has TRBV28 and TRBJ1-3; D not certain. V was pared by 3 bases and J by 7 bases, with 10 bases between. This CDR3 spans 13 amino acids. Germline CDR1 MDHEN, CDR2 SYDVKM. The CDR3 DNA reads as TGTGCCAGCAGTTTTGGCAGGTTCAACACCATATATTTT. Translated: CASSFGRFNTIYF.

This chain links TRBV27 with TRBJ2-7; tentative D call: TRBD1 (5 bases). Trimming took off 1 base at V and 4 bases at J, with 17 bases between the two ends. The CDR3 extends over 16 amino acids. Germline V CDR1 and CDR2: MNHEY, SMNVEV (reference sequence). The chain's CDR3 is CASSLFSGMYLYEQYF. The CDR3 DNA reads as TGTGCCAGCAGTTTATTTTCAGGGATGTATCTATACGAGCAGTACTTC.

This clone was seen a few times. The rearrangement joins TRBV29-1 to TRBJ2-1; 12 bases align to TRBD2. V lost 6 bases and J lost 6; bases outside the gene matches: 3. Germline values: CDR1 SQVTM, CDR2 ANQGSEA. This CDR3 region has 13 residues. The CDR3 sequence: CSVSSGRANEQFF. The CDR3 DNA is TGCAGCGTATCTAGCGGGAGGGCCAATGAGCAGTTCTTC.

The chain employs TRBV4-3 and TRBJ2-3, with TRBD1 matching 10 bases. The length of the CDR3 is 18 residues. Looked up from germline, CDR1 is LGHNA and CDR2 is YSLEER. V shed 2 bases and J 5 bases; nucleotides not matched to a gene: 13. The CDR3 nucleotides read TGCGCCAGCAGCCAACTTCCCGCCGGGACAGGGGTTGAAGATACGCAGTATTTT. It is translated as CASSQLPAGTGVEDTQYF.

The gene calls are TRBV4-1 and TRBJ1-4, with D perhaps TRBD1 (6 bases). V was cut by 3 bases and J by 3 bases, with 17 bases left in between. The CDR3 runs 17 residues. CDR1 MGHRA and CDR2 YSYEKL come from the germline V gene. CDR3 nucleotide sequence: TGCGCCAGCAGCCAGGAGGCCGGGGGGCTGTCTAATGAAAAACTGTTTTTT. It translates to CASSQEAGGLSNEKLFF.

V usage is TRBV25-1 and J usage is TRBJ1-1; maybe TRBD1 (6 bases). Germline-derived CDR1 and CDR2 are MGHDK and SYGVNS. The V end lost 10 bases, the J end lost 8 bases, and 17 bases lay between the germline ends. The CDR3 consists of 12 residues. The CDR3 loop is CATRTAVGEAFF. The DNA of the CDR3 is TGTGCCACCAGGACAGCCGTTGGGGAAGCTTTCTTT.

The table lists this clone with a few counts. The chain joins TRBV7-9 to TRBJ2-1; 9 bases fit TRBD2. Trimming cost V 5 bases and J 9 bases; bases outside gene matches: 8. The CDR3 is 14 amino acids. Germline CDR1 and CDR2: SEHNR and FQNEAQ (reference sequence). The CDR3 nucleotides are TGTGCCAGCAGCCGACTAGCGGAAGCGGGTGAGCAGTTCTTC. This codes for CASSRLAEAGEQFF.

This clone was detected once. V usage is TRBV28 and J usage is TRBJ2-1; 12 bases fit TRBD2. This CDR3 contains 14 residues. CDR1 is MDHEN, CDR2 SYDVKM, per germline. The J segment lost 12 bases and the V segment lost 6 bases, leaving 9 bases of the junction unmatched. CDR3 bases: TGTGCCAGCAGCCCCCAGACTAGCGGGAGACGGCAGTTCTTC. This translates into CASSPQTSGRRQFF.

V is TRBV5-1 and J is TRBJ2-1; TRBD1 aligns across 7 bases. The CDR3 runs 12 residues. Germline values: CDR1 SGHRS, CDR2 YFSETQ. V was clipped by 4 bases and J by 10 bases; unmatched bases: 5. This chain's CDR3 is CASSRDSREQFF. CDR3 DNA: TGCGCCAGCAGCCGGGACAGCCGAGAGCAGTTCTTC. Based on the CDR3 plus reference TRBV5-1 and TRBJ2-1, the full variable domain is KAGVTQTPRYLIKTRGQQVTLSCSPISGHRSVSWYQQTPGQGLQFLFEYFSETQRNKGNFPGRFSGRQFSNSRSEMNVSTLELGDSALYLCASSRDSREQFFGPGTRLTVL.

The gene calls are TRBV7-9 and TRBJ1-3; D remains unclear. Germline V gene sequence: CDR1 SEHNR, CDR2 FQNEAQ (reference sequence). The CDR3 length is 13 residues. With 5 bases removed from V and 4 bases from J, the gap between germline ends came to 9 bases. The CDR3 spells CASSPPWGNTIYF. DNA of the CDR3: TGTGCCAGCAGCCCACCGTGGGGAAACACCATATATTTT.

CDR3 region: CASSRAFALHF. CDR3 bases: TGTGCCAGCAGTAGGGCTTTTGCCCTCCACTTT. The V call is TRBV28, the J call TRBJ1-6, with D unclear. Trimming shortened V by 5 bases and J by 14 bases, and 10 bases separated the two germline ends. Looked up from germline, CDR1 is MDHEN and CDR2 is SYDVKM. The CDR3 sequence is 11 residues long.

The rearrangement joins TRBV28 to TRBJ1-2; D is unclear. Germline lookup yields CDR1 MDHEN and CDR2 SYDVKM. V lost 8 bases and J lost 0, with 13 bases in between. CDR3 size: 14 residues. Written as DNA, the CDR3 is TGTGCCAGCTCCCCAGGTGGAGCTAACTATGGCTACACCTTC. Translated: CASSPGGANYGYTF.